These 10 T cell receptor beta chains were sequenced from one sample in a study of blood T cell repertoires in COVID-19 (dated by TCRdb to the early 2020s). Preparation of the library involved the immunoSEQ multiplex PCR assay. Imported from immuneACCESS, the table was reduced by TCRdb to in-frame sequences with V and J called. These copies leave out some clones; in studies compared against another copy, an unresolved V gene accounts for under half, and the cause of the remainder is not known. The sample yields 67,000 or so clones; roughly 80% were counted once. The top ten hold approximately 30% of the sample. Sequenced: peripheral blood. These receptors all come from a man aged 70 or older with acute or convalescent COVID-19.

The rearrangement joins TRBV5-1 to TRBJ2-7, with D possibly TRBD1 on 5 matching bases. CDR1 is SGHRS and CDR2 is YFSETQ in the germline V gene. Deletions cut 0 bases from V and 4 bases from J, with 23 bases between. The CDR3 has 18 residues. The CDR3 protein is CASSLVPSGQGLGYEQYF. CDR3 nucleotides: TGCGCCAGCAGCTTGGTCCCTTCAGGACAAGGCCTGGGGTACGAGCAGTACTTC.

About this clone itself: The same CDR3 can be traced to other DNA sequences in this sample. The chain is built from TRBV4-1 and TRBJ1-1; 8 bases line up with TRBD1. The germline gives CDR1 MGHRA, CDR2 YSYEKL. The length of the CDR3 is 15 residues. V was clipped by 2 bases and J by 5 bases; unmatched bases: 7. The DNA of the CDR3 is TGCGCCAGCAGCCAATCTCAGGGGGCGAGAACTGAAGCTTTCTTT. This codes for CASSQSQGARTEAFF.

The CDR3 nucleotides read TGTGCCAGCAGGTATCTAGCGGTTTCCTACGAGCAGTACTTC. Residues: CASRYLAVSYEQYF. The chain is built from TRBV7-2 and TRBJ2-7; TRBD2 matches at 7 bases. Germline assignment: CDR1 SGHTA and CDR2 FQGNSA. The V gene end was trimmed by 6 bases and the J gene end by 1 base; junction bases not matched to a gene: 6. The CDR3 extends over 14 amino acids.

The chain employs TRBV18 and TRBJ1-4; 12 bases map to TRBD1. The CDR3 spans 14 residues. Germline assignment: CDR1 KGHSH and CDR2 LQKENI. Losses at the gene ends were 5 bases for V and 8 bases for J; bases not matched to a gene: 3. In DNA form, the CDR3 reads TGTGCCAGCTCAGGCGGGACAGGGGGCGAAAAACTGTTTTTT. Translated: CASSGGTGGEKLFF. The whole variable domain, remainder taken from reference TRBV18 and TRBJ1-4, is NAGVMQNPRHLVRRRGQEARLRCSPMKGHSHVYWYRQLPEEGLKFMVYLQKENIIDESGMPKERFSAEFPKEGPSILRIQQVVRGDSAAYFCASSGGTGGEKLFFGSGTQLSVL.

V usage is TRBV4-3 and J usage is TRBJ1-4; TRBD1 is a possible D gene (6 bases). CDR3 size: 19 residues. Germline V gene data show CDR1 as LGHNA and CDR2 as YSLEER. V dropped 3 bases and J dropped 3 bases, with 23 bases sitting between them. The CDR3 region is CASSQDKTGVGGPNEKLFF. The CDR3 DNA reads TGCGCCAGCAGCCAGGATAAGACAGGTGTTGGGGGCCCTAATGAAAAACTGTTTTTT.

The chain joins TRBV24-1 to TRBJ2-5, with 13 positions matching TRBD2. Looked up from germline, CDR1 is KGHDR and CDR2 is SFDVKD. The CDR3 is made up of 17 amino acids. V lost 3 bases, J lost 5 bases, and 8 bases stayed unmatched. CDR3 DNA sequence: TGTGCCACCAGTGATACTAGCGGGAGGGCCAATAGGGAGACCCAGTACTTC. Amino acids: CATSDTSGRANRETQYF.

CDR3 DNA: TGTGCCTGGGCCGGGGACAGGGGCTCTGGAAACACCATATATTTT. This encodes CAWAGDRGSGNTIYF. The chain couples TRBV30 to TRBJ1-3, with 10 bases lining up with TRBD1. CDR1 GTSNPN and CDR2 SVGIG come from the germline V gene (reference sequence). The CDR3 length is 15 residues. J lost 0 bases, V lost 5 bases, and 4 bases had no gene match.

V gene TRBV7-2 combines with J gene TRBJ2-1, with TRBD2 identical over 7 bases. In germline, CDR1 is SGHTA, CDR2 FQGNSA. The V gene end was trimmed by 4 bases and the J gene end by 1 base; junction bases not matched to a gene: 4. The CDR3 is made up of 15 amino acids. The CDR3 region has the DNA TGTGCCAGCAGCTCGCAAGCGGGATCCTACAATGAGCAGTTCTTC. Residues: CASSSQAGSYNEQFF. The whole variable domain, remainder taken from reference TRBV7-2 and TRBJ2-1, is GAGVSQSPSNKVTEKGKDVELRCDPISGHTALYWYRQSLGQGLEFLIYFQGNSAPDKSGLPSDRFSAERTGGSVSTLTIQRTQQEDSAVYLCASSSQAGSYNEQFFGPGTRLTVL.

The V and J genes are TRBV9 and TRBJ2-1; 7 nucleotides match TRBD1. This CDR3 contains 16 residues. Germline V gives CDR1 SGDLS, CDR2 YYNGEE. The ends lost 4 bases at V and 3 bases at J; junction bases unmatched: 10. CDR3 residues: CASSPRQGDFYNEQFF. The CDR3 DNA sequence: TGTGCCAGCAGCCCCCGACAGGGCGACTTCTACAATGAGCAGTTCTTC.

This chain joins TRBV5-4 and TRBJ2-5, with 9 bases matching TRBD1. V trimming: 3 bases; J trimming: 5 bases; junction bases outside the gene matches: 14. Germline CDR1 is SGHNT and CDR2 is YYREEE (reference sequence). This CDR3 contains 17 residues. Here the CDR3 reads CASSSLGQGLGGETQYF. The CDR3 DNA follows: TGTGCCAGCAGCTCTCTGGGACAGGGCTTAGGGGGGGAGACCCAGTACTTC.